One sample yielded the 31 T cell receptor beta chains listed below, sequenced in a study of T cell responses to AZD1222 COVID-19 vaccine. The table came from immunoSEQ multiplex PCR; TCRdb's copy has only in-frame clones and leaves some out. The sample carries 95,000 to 100,000 clones, 90% recorded once. The sequenced sample was peripheral blood, obtained on day 0 of AZD1222 vaccination. The receptors were gathered from an adult in good health.

This chain links TRBV29-1 with TRBJ2-7; tentatively, D is TRBD1 or TRBD2 (5 bases each). V was shortened by 7 bases and J by 2 bases, with 15 bases between the two germline ends. The CDR3 length is 13 residues. Germline V gene data show CDR1 as SQVTM and CDR2 as ANQGSEA. DNA of the CDR3: TGCAGCGCCGTCCGGGACGGGACCTACGAGCAGTACTTC. Translated, it gives CSAVRDGTYEQYF.

The chain uses TRBV2 and TRBJ1-2, with unresolved D. The CDR3 sequence is 13 residues long. Germline V gene sequence: CDR1 SNHLY, CDR2 FYNNEI. V was shortened by 2 bases and J by 4 bases, with 8 bases between the two germline ends. The CDR3 is CASSERRVYGYTF. For the CDR3, the DNA is TGTGCCAGCAGTGAAAGACGGGTCTATGGCTACACCTTC.

The rearrangement uses TRBV28 and TRBJ2-4; no firm D call. V gave up 0 bases and J gave up 6 bases, with 12 bases separating them. This CDR3 region has 15 residues. Germline V gene lookup returns CDR1 MDHEN and CDR2 SYDVKM. DNA for the CDR3: TGTGCCAGCAGTTTATGGTCCGGCAGAACAAACATTCAGTACTTC. It encodes CASSLWSGRTNIQYF. Complete variable domain (other parts from reference TRBV28 and TRBJ2-4): DVKVTQSSRYLVKRTGEKVFLECVQDMDHENMFWYRQDPGLGLRLIYFSYDVKMKEKGDIPEGYSVSREKKERFSLILESASTNQTSMYLCASSLWSGRTNIQYFGAGTRLSVL.

The rearrangement links TRBV27 to TRBJ1-2; D might be TRBD1 (5 bases). The V gene lost 3 bases and the J gene lost 3 bases, with 8 bases spanning the gap. This CDR3 comprises 13 residues. CDR1 MNHEY and CDR2 SMNVEV come from the germline V gene (reference sequence). CDR3 residues: CASSFGRDYGYTF. CDR3 nucleotide sequence: TGTGCCAGCAGTTTTGGCAGGGACTATGGCTACACCTTC.

The V gene is TRBV7-6, the J gene TRBJ1-1; D gene ambiguous. Trimming removed 1 base at V and 3 bases at J, with 12 bases between. This CDR3 has 15 residues. Per the germline V gene, CDR1 is SGHVS and CDR2 is FNYEAQ. CDR3 loop: CASSLGARGDTEAFF. CDR3 DNA sequence: TGTGCCAGCAGCTTAGGGGCACGGGGTGACACTGAAGCTTTCTTT.

The chain links TRBV9 to TRBJ2-6; D gene ambiguous. Germline CDR1 is SGDLS and CDR2 is YYNGEE. This CDR3 region has 15 residues. V lost 0 bases and J 0 bases, leaving 4 bases between the germline ends. The CDR3 bases are TGTGCCAGCAGCGTAGGAGACTCTGGGGCCAACGTCCTGACTTTC. Protein: CASSVGDSGANVLTF.

The genes are TRBV29-1 and TRBJ2-5; D may be TRBD2 (6 bases). Trimming shortened V by 6 bases and J by 2 bases, and 16 bases separated the two germline ends. CDR3 length: 14 amino acids. Germline CDR1 is SQVTM and CDR2 is ANQGSEA. CDR3 coding DNA: TGCAGCGTCGCCCCGGGGGACCGACAAGAGACCCAGTACTTC. Its translation is CSVAPGDRQETQYF.

The CDR3 protein is CASSISGTGYYEQYF. CDR3 coding DNA: TGTGCCAGTAGTATAAGTGGGACAGGCTACTACGAGCAGTACTTC. V usage is TRBV19 and J usage is TRBJ2-7; TRBD1 agrees at 8 bases. Looked up from germline, CDR1 is LNHDA and CDR2 is SQIVND (reference sequence). The V gene end was trimmed by 2 bases and the J gene end by 3 bases; junction bases not matched to a gene: 6. CDR3 size: 15 residues.

The chain combines TRBV2 with TRBJ2-2; TRBD2 might be the D (6 bases). This CDR3 has 17 amino acids. V was pared by 7 bases and J by 7 bases, with 25 bases between. Germline assignment: CDR1 SNHLY and CDR2 FYNNEI. This CDR3 reads CASTGVGRLMEDGELFF. CDR3 coding DNA: TGTGCCAGCACGGGGGTGGGGCGCCTTATGGAGGACGGGGAGCTGTTTTTT.

J is TRBJ1-5 and V is TRBV4-1; D is unresolved. Per germline, CDR1 MGHRA and CDR2 YSYEKL. V was shortened by 1 base and J by 4 bases, with 5 bases between the two germline ends. This CDR3 comprises 13 residues. The CDR3 loop reads CASSQGLNQPQHF. The CDR3 DNA reads TGCGCCAGCAGCCAAGGCCTAAATCAGCCCCAGCATTTT.

V is TRBV24-1 and J is TRBJ1-2; 8 bases agree with TRBD1. This CDR3 comprises 14 residues. Trimming at V came to 4 bases and at J to 3 bases, leaving 3 bases not matched to a gene. The germline V gene has CDR1 KGHDR and CDR2 SFDVKD. The CDR3 protein is CATSDQDRDYGYTF. The CDR3 region has the DNA TGTGCCACCAGTGACCAGGACAGGGACTATGGCTACACCTTC.

This chain links TRBV5-1 with TRBJ1-1; D perhaps matches TRBD1 (6 bases). Germline lookup yields CDR1 SGHRS and CDR2 YFSETQ. CDR3 length: 15 amino acids. Trimming removed 6 bases at V and 1 base at J, with 16 bases between. CDR3 nucleotide sequence: TGCGCCAGCACCCCGCCGGGGGCGGGGAACACTGAAGCTTTCTTT. It specifies CASTPPGAGNTEAFF.

The chain uses TRBV12-5 and TRBJ2-6, with no clear D. Germline V gene lookup returns CDR1 LGHNT and CDR2 FRNRAP. The CDR3 totals 12 residues. V shed 6 bases and J shed 2 bases, with 2 bases lying between them. For the CDR3, the DNA is TGTGCTAGTGGGCCTGGGGCCAACGTCCTGACTTTC. It encodes CASGPGANVLTF.

This sequence joins TRBV27 and TRBJ1-6; 10 bases fit TRBD1. The CDR3 is made up of 15 amino acids. In germline, CDR1 is MNHEY, CDR2 SMNVEV (reference sequence). V shed 6 bases, J shed 5 bases, and the junction held 4 bases outside the gene matches. DNA of the CDR3: TGTGCCAGCAGAAGACAGGGGGCCAATAATTCACCCCTCCACTTT. Amino acids: CASRRQGANNSPLHF.

The chain links TRBV25-1 to TRBJ1-2; TRBD1 might be the D (5 bases). Germline CDR1 reads MGHDK; CDR2 reads SYGVNS. The V gene lost 3 bases and the J gene lost 7 bases, with 12 bases spanning the gap. The CDR3 contains 13 residues. The CDR3 loop is CASSEGPLLGYTF. Here the CDR3 DNA reads TGTGCCAGCAGTGAGGGACCCCTTCTTGGCTACACCTTC.

The chain combines TRBV5-1 with TRBJ1-2; the D is unclear. In germline, CDR1 is SGHRS, CDR2 YFSETQ. Trimming removed 2 bases at V and 5 bases at J, with 4 bases between. This CDR3 has 11 amino acids. The CDR3 loop reads CASSFNYGYTF. The CDR3 nucleotides read TGCGCCAGCAGCTTTAATTATGGCTACACCTTC.

The J gene is TRBJ1-2, the V gene TRBV29-1, with TRBD1 matching 7 bases. Trimming cost V 6 bases and J 4 bases; bases outside gene matches: 8. The CDR3 consists of 13 residues. Germline CDR1 and CDR2: SQVTM and ANQGSEA. As DNA, the CDR3 is TGCAGCGTAGCCGGGACAGAGATCTATGGCTACACCTTC. Translation: CSVAGTEIYGYTF.

The chain links TRBV29-1 to TRBJ1-5; possibly TRBD1 for D (6 bases). V lost 4 bases, J lost 5 bases, and 18 bases lay in between. The length of the CDR3 is 15 residues. Germline V lookup: CDR1 SQVTM, CDR2 ANQGSEA. CDR3 sequence: CSVASSTGFDQPQHF. In DNA form, the CDR3 reads TGCAGCGTTGCAAGCTCGACAGGATTTGATCAGCCCCAGCATTTT.

This sequence joins TRBV12-3 or TRBV12-4 and TRBJ1-2; D not resolved. This CDR3 has 13 residues. Trimming took off 6 bases at V and 4 bases at J, with 12 bases between the two ends. The CDR3 nucleotides are TGTGCCAGCAGGCTAGGTTGGTCCTATGGCTACACCTTC. It translates to CASRLGWSYGYTF.

This clone is a singleton in its sample. The junction and the germline gene differ at one end; a read error may be behind it. The chain couples TRBV11-1 to TRBJ2-3; 9 nucleotides match TRBD2. This CDR3 comprises 14 residues. Per germline, CDR1 SGHAT and CDR2 FQDESV (reference sequence). CDR3 loop: CASSLAGKTDTQYF. The CDR3, as DNA: TGTGCCAGCAGCCTAGCGGGGAAAACAGATACGCAGTATTTT.

Here the CDR3 reads CASSIFVSGGAVNEQFF. The CDR3 DNA sequence: TGTGCCAGTAGTATTTTTGTGAGTGGGGGGGCCGTGAATGAGCAGTTCTTC. The rearrangement joins TRBV19 to TRBJ2-1; weak D call: TRBD2 (7 bases). This CDR3 region has 17 residues. The germline V gene has CDR1 LNHDA and CDR2 SQIVND (reference sequence). V was clipped by 3 bases and J by 7 bases, with 22 bases between them.

This sequence joins TRBV2 and TRBJ2-1; a weak D match, TRBD1 (6 bases). Germline CDR1 is SNHLY and CDR2 is FYNNEI. The V and J ends lost 3 bases and 3 bases respectively, with 18 bases between them. The CDR3 loop spans 17 amino acids. The CDR3 coding sequence is TGTGCCAGCAGTGACCTCCTAGACTTAGGGGGCTACAATGAGCAGTTCTTC. Translating gives CASSDLLDLGGYNEQFF.

This chain joins TRBV28 and TRBJ2-7; D gene unclear. The CDR3 contains 14 residues. Germline lookup yields CDR1 MDHEN and CDR2 SYDVKM. Trimming removed 6 bases from V and 5 bases from J, with 17 bases in between. The CDR3, as DNA: TGTGCCAGCAGCCCCCCGGTTAACGAGGACGAGCAGTACTTC. Translation: CASSPPVNEDEQYF.

The rearrangement joins TRBV10-3 to TRBJ1-2; TRBD1 matches at 10 bases. The CDR3 runs to 13 residues. The J segment lost 8 bases and the V segment lost 10 bases, leaving 10 bases of the junction unmatched. Germline CDR1 ENHRY, CDR2 SYGVKD. The CDR3 reads CAKETGGWRGYTF. The DNA for the CDR3 is TGTGCCAAAGAGACAGGGGGCTGGCGGGGCTACACCTTC.

The chain couples TRBV28 to TRBJ1-2, with D possibly being TRBD1 (5 bases). Trimming shortened V by 4 bases and J by 7 bases, and 13 bases separated the two germline ends. The CDR3 contains 13 residues. CDR1 and CDR2 from the germline V gene are MDHEN and SYDVKM. The CDR3 sequence: CASSSAPTGGYTF. The CDR3, as DNA: TGTGCCAGCAGTTCGGCCCCAACAGGTGGCTACACCTTC.

This chain links TRBV5-1 with TRBJ2-2; 11 bases line up with TRBD1. The CDR3 contains 16 residues. Germline loops: CDR1 SGHRS, CDR2 YFSETQ. V shed 3 bases, J shed 6 bases, and the junction held 7 bases outside the gene matches. The CDR3 DNA follows: TGCGCCAGCAGCTGGATAGGGACAGGGGGATCCGGGGAGCTGTTTTTT. This sequence encodes CASSWIGTGGSGELFF.

The J gene is TRBJ1-2, the V gene TRBV5-8; D perhaps matches TRBD1 (6 bases). This CDR3 is built from 13 residues. Trimming removed 0 bases from V and 8 bases from J, with 11 bases in between. The germline V gene has CDR1 SGHTS and CDR2 YDEGEE. The CDR3 DNA follows: TGTGCCAGCAGCTTGGGACAGGCTCTCGGCTACACCTTC. This sequence encodes CASSLGQALGYTF. Looking up the rest from reference TRBV5-8 and TRBJ1-2 gives the full variable domain: EAGVTQSPTHLIKTRGQQATLRCSPISGHTSVYWYQQALGLGLQFLLWYDEGEERNRGNFPPRFSGRQFPNYSSELNVNALELEDSALYLCASSLGQALGYTFGSGTRLTVV.

The chain carries TRBV5-1 and TRBJ2-1; 11 bases are a match to TRBD2. The germline V gene encodes CDR1 SGHRS and CDR2 YFSETQ. Losses at the gene ends were 3 bases for V and 8 bases for J; bases not matched to a gene: 7. The length of the CDR3 is 15 residues. The CDR3 is CASSWTGTSGDEQFF. The CDR3 coding sequence is TGCGCCAGCAGCTGGACCGGGACTAGCGGCGATGAGCAGTTCTTC.

The chain has TRBV5-1 and TRBJ2-7, with D uncertain. CDR3 size: 12 residues. V was pared by 3 bases and J by 7 bases, with 11 bases between. From germline, CDR1 is SGHRS and CDR2 YFSETQ. The CDR3 protein is CASSSLLGEQYF. CDR3 coding DNA: TGCGCCAGCAGCTCCCTCCTGGGGGAGCAGTACTTC.

This clone was recorded a few times. The V call is TRBV19, the J call TRBJ1-5; D call uncertain. The germline V gene has CDR1 LNHDA and CDR2 SQIVND (reference sequence). V was cut by 3 bases and J by 2 bases, with 11 bases left in between. This CDR3 has 15 residues. The CDR3: CASSMSGWGNQPQHF. For the CDR3, the DNA is TGTGCCAGTAGTATGTCTGGATGGGGCAATCAGCCCCAGCATTTT. The variable domain in full, with the rest retrieved from reference TRBV19 and TRBJ1-5, is DGGITQSPKYLFRKEGQNVTLSCEQNLNHDAMYWYRQDPGQGLRLIYYSQIVNDFQKGDIAEGYSVSREKKESFPLTVTSAQKNPTAFYLCASSMSGWGNQPQHFGDGTRLSIL.

V and J are TRBV11-2 and TRBJ1-1; D remains unclear. The CDR3 contains 13 residues. Germline V lookup: CDR1 SGHAT, CDR2 FQNNGV. Trimming removed 4 bases at V and 4 bases at J, with 10 bases between. This CDR3 is CASSSSSLTEAFF. In DNA form, the CDR3 reads TGTGCCAGCAGCTCCTCTTCCCTCACTGAAGCTTTCTTT.